The 14 T cell receptor beta chains in this list originate from one sample, sequenced in a study of PD-1 blockade in mismatch repair-deficient tumors. Measured with immunoSEQ multiplex PCR; TCRdb has only the in-frame clones, and not every one. The data contain about 120,000 clones, approximately 90% of them singletons. This sample comprised peripheral blood, obtained 44 weeks after starting pembrolizumab. The receptors originated from an adult with mismatch repair-deficient cancer.

The chain employs TRBV25-1 and TRBJ1-1; 7 nucleotides agree with TRBD1. The germline gives CDR1 MGHDK, CDR2 SYGVNS. The V segment lost 0 bases and the J segment 9 bases; nucleotides outside the gene matches: 4. This CDR3 contains 13 residues. CDR3 DNA: TGTGCCAGCAGTGAATATAAGACAGGGAAAGCTTTCTTT. Amino acids: CASSEYKTGKAFF.

This clone was observed a handful of times. The chain couples TRBV11-2 to TRBJ2-2; 7 bases map to TRBD1. CDR3 size: 15 residues. CDR1 SGHAT and CDR2 FQNNGV come from the germline V gene. With 1 base clipped from V and 4 bases from J, the junction kept 3 bases outside the gene matches. The DNA of the CDR3 is TGTGCCAGCAGCTTAGTACCAGGGGGCACCGGGGAGCTGTTTTTT. It codes for CASSLVPGGTGELFF. The variable domain in full, completed from reference TRBV11-2 and TRBJ2-2, reads EAGVAQSPRYKIIEKRQSVAFWCNPISGHATLYWYQQILGQGPKLLIQFQNNGVVDDSQLPKDRFSAERLKGVDSTLKIQPAKLEDSAVYLCASSLVPGGTGELFFGEGSRLTVL.

V is TRBV13 and J is TRBJ2-1, with D perhaps TRBD2 (6 bases). V lost 9 bases and J 0 bases, leaving 9 bases between the germline ends. This CDR3 is built from 13 residues. Germline-derived CDR1 and CDR2 are PRHDT and FYEKMQ (reference sequence). The CDR3 DNA sequence: TGTGCCAGTGGGACTCTCTCCTACAATGAGCAGTTCTTC. This encodes CASGTLSYNEQFF. Full variable domain (outside the CDR3, taken from reference TRBV13 and TRBJ2-1): AAGVIQSPRHLIKEKRETATLKCYPIPRHDTVYWYQQGPGQDPQFLISFYEKMQSDKGSIPDRFSAQQFSDYHSELNMSSLELGDSALYFCASGTLSYNEQFFGPGTRLTVL.

The rearrangement links TRBV4-1 to TRBJ1-1; D call uncertain. Germline V gene data show CDR1 as MGHRA and CDR2 as YSYEKL. The V end lost 4 bases, the J end lost 5 bases, and 14 bases lay between the germline ends. The CDR3 runs 14 residues. The CDR3 DNA reads TGCGCCAGCAGCCCGGGATGGGAGGCAACTGAAGCTTTCTTT. It encodes CASSPGWEATEAFF.

This clone came up a few times. The chain couples TRBV27 to TRBJ2-5; D ambiguous. CDR1 is MNHEY, CDR2 SMNVEV, per germline (reference sequence). V dropped 4 bases and J dropped 4 bases, with 13 bases sitting between them. The length of the CDR3 is 14 residues. The CDR3 loop is CASSSSPWVETQYF. As DNA, the CDR3 is TGTGCCAGCAGTTCCTCCCCGTGGGTAGAGACCCAGTACTTC.

This clone is a singleton in its sample. The chain couples TRBV10-3 to TRBJ2-1, with TRBD2 identical over 12 bases. Germline V gene data show CDR1 as ENHRY and CDR2 as SYGVKD. V dropped 11 bases and J dropped 7; count of bases not matched to a gene: 9. The CDR3 loop spans 14 amino acids. The CDR3 nucleotides read TGTGCCCTCCCACCGACTAGCGGGAGAAATGAGCAGTTCTTC. Protein product: CALPPTSGRNEQFF.

The V gene is TRBV5-1, the J gene TRBJ2-2, with D perhaps matching TRBD2 (6 bases). The CDR3 length is 16 residues. Looked up from germline, CDR1 is SGHRS and CDR2 is YFSETQ. Trimming stripped 1 base from V and 3 bases from J, with 13 bases between. In DNA form, the CDR3 reads TGCGCCAGCAGCTTGTTCCGGCGGGAAGACACCGGGGAGCTGTTTTTT. Encoded protein: CASSLFRREDTGELFF.

There are a few counts of this clone. V usage is TRBV2 and J usage is TRBJ2-2; unclear D gene. Germline V CDR1 and CDR2: SNHLY, FYNNEI. V gave up 5 bases and J gave up 4 bases, with 8 bases separating them. This CDR3 contains 13 residues. The CDR3 region is CASSSHSTGELFF. For the CDR3, the DNA is TGTGCCAGCAGTTCACACTCCACCGGGGAGCTGTTTTTT.

The J gene is TRBJ2-7, the V gene TRBV10-3; 10 nucleotides align to TRBD2. This CDR3 has 15 residues. CDR1 is ENHRY, CDR2 SYGVKD, per germline. V lost 4 bases, J lost 5 bases, and 8 bases stayed unmatched. CDR3 sequence reads: CAISVEREGEDEQYF. DNA for the CDR3: TGTGCCATCAGTGTTGAGCGGGAGGGTGAAGACGAGCAGTACTTC.

The chain employs TRBV5-6 and TRBJ1-1; D not resolved. Trimming shortened V by 4 bases and J by 1 base, and 11 bases separated the two germline ends. Looked up from germline, CDR1 is SGHDT and CDR2 is YYEEEE. The CDR3 consists of 14 residues. CDR3 region: CASSPGRTNTEAFF. The CDR3 region has the DNA TGTGCCAGCAGCCCTGGACGTACGAACACTGAAGCTTTCTTT.

Many counts were recorded for this clone. The chain joins TRBV7-3 to TRBJ2-2; tentative D call: TRBD1 (5 bases). The germline V and J ends were trimmed by 5 bases and 2 bases, with 15 bases remaining between them. This CDR3 region has 16 residues. Per the germline V gene, CDR1 is SGHTA and CDR2 is FQGTGA. The CDR3, as DNA: TGTGCCAGCAGCCCGCAGGAAGGGGATAACACCGGGGAGCTGTTTTTT. It encodes CASSPQEGDNTGELFF.

The genes are TRBV4-1 and TRBJ1-1; no definite D call. The V gene's germline CDR1 is MGHRA and CDR2 YSYEKL. The CDR3 spans 14 residues. V shed 4 bases and J shed 1 base, with 10 bases lying between them. The CDR3 region is CASSRLAGNTEAFF. CDR3 DNA sequence: TGCGCCAGCAGCCGGCTGGCGGGGAACACTGAAGCTTTCTTT.

The rearrangement uses TRBV19 and TRBJ2-7, with 9 bases identical to TRBD2. The junction had 8 bases not matched to a gene; V was cut back by 4 bases and J by 4 bases. The CDR3 consists of 15 residues. The germline CDR1 and CDR2 sequences are LNHDA and SQIVND (reference sequence). The CDR3 reads CASSRIAGAPYEQYF. The CDR3 nucleotides are TGTGCCAGTAGTAGGATAGCGGGAGCCCCTTACGAGCAGTACTTC. Using reference TRBV19 and TRBJ2-7 for the parts outside the CDR3, the full variable domain is DGGITQSPKYLFRKEGQNVTLSCEQNLNHDAMYWYRQDPGQGLRLIYYSQIVNDFQKGDIAEGYSVSREKKESFPLTVTSAQKNPTAFYLCASSRIAGAPYEQYFGPGTRLTVT.

This chain joins TRBV28 and TRBJ2-7; TRBD1 matches at 9 bases. The CDR3 is 17 amino acids. Trimming cost V 4 bases and J 0 bases; bases outside gene matches: 10. Germline CDR1 is MDHEN and CDR2 is SYDVKM. The DNA of the CDR3 is TGTGCCAGCAGTTCTCCGGGGGACAGGGCCTACTCCTACGAGCAGTACTTC. Amino acids: CASSSPGDRAYSYEQYF.